The next 5 T cell receptor beta chains were all read from a single sample in a study of cytomegalovirus exposure and HLA in healthy donors. Researchers ran the PCR with 60 Vbeta and 13 Jbeta primers. Libraries were prepared by immunoSEQ multiplex PCR; TCRdb keeps only in-frame clonotypes and omits some of them. The sample includes some 120,000 clones, roughly four fifths of them seen just once. Sequenced input: PBMCs. The receptors derive from a middle-aged woman in good health and CMV-seronegative.

V gene TRBV29-1 combines with J gene TRBJ2-7; 9 nucleotides match TRBD1. Germline V CDR1 and CDR2: SQVTM, ANQGSEA. This CDR3 comprises 11 residues. J lost 5 bases, V lost 7 bases, and 3 bases had no gene match. CDR3 in amino acids: CSGQGEDEQYF. CDR3 in DNA: TGCAGCGGACAGGGGGAGGACGAGCAGTACTTC.

This clone was seen once. The chain has TRBV5-4 and TRBJ2-6, with D unclear. The CDR3 extends over 15 amino acids. The germline CDR1 and CDR2 sequences are SGHNT and YYREEE (reference sequence). V lost 2 bases and J lost 3, with 9 bases in between. This CDR3 is CASSLEVVGANVLTF. The DNA of the CDR3 is TGTGCCAGCAGCTTAGAGGTTGTTGGGGCCAACGTCCTGACTTTC. The whole variable domain, filled in from reference TRBV5-4 and TRBJ2-6, reads ETGVTQSPTHLIKTRGQQVTLRCSSQSGHNTVSWYQQALGQGPQFIFQYYREEENGRGNFPPRFSGLQFPNYSSELNVNALELDDSALYLCASSLEVVGANVLTFGAGSRLTVL.

This sequence joins TRBV27 and TRBJ2-7; 7 bases match TRBD2. CDR1 MNHEY and CDR2 SMNVEV come from the germline V gene (reference sequence). The CDR3 consists of 13 residues. J was trimmed by 5 bases and V by 1 base; bases with no gene match: 2. DNA for the CDR3: TGTGCCAGCAGTTTATTGGGGGGGGACGAGCAGTACTTC. Residues: CASSLLGGDEQYF.

The rearrangement uses TRBV20-1 and TRBJ2-1; 9 positions match TRBD2. CDR1 is DFQATT, CDR2 SNEGSKA, per germline (reference sequence). Trimming took 5 bases from V and 10 from J; bases not matched to a gene: 3. This CDR3 is built from 11 residues. The CDR3, as DNA: TGCAGTGCTGGGACTAGCCGGGAGCAGTTCTTC. This codes for CSAGTSREQFF.

The gene calls are TRBV5-1 and TRBJ2-7, with 9 bases that match TRBD1. The germline gives CDR1 SGHRS, CDR2 YFSETQ. This CDR3 region has 14 residues. The ends lost 5 bases at V and 2 bases at J; junction bases unmatched: 5. The CDR3 nucleotides read TGCGCCAGCAGGGGGACAGGGATAGCCTACGAGCAGTACTTC. It specifies CASRGTGIAYEQYF.